Listed below are T cell receptor beta chains from one sample, sequenced in a study of long-term antiretroviral therapy in people with HIV. The method was immunoSEQ multiplex PCR; TCRdb's version includes in-frame clones alone and lacks a portion of them. Here the sample spans about 23,000 clones, over 75% being singletons. Material: unsorted PBMCs, obtained 0.3 years after starting antiretroviral therapy. Receptor source: a man aged 45-65 years with HIV. Each CDR3 is given with its conserved first and last residue. Fields, in order: V gene, D gene, J gene, clone size, CDR3 DNA, CDR3 protein. The D gene is left open where the match is weak. Not all rows give a size; the values are once, few, many and, for expanded clones, a class.

V: TRBV6-5; D: .; J: TRBJ1-2; size: .; DNA: TGTGCCAGCAGCTACGACAGGACGTATGGCTACACCTTC; CDR3: CASSYDRTYGYTF
V: TRBV5-1; D: TRBD1; J: TRBJ2-7; size: .; DNA: TGCGCCAGCAGCTTTTCCCGGACAGGGAACGAGCAGTACTTC; CDR3: CASSFSRTGNEQYF
V: TRBV27; D: .; J: TRBJ2-7; size: once; DNA: TGTGCCAGCAGTTTATCTTTTAGCGCCGAGCAGTACTTC; CDR3: CASSLSFSAEQYF
V: TRBV2; D: .; J: TRBJ2-5; size: .; DNA: TGTGCCAGCAGTCCGGGGATCCAAGAGACCCAGTACTTC; CDR3: CASSPGIQETQYF
V: TRBV6-6; D: .; J: TRBJ1-5; size: .; DNA: TGTGCCAGCAGTCTCCAGGGACGGGGCAATCAGCCCCAGCATTTT; CDR3: CASSLQGRGNQPQHF
V: TRBV18; D: .; J: TRBJ1-2; size: .; DNA: TGTGCCAGCTCACCAGAAGGCGATAACTATGGCTACACCTTC; CDR3: CASSPEGDNYGYTF
V: TRBV6-1; D: .; J: TRBJ2-7; size: .; DNA: TGTGCCAGCAGTGAATTGTCACAGGTGCGCCACGAGCAGTACTTC; CDR3: CASSELSQVRHEQYF
V: TRBV7-9; D: .; J: TRBJ2-5; size: .; DNA: TGTGCCAGCAGCCCTAGGACAGCAACGGAGACCCAGTACTTC; CDR3: CASSPRTATETQYF
V: TRBV6-1; D: .; J: TRBJ2-3; size: .; DNA: TGTGCCAGTGAAGGCGGCACAGATACGCAGTATTTT; CDR3: CASEGGTDTQYF
V: TRBV6-4; D: TRBD1; J: TRBJ2-3; size: .; DNA: TGTGCCAGCAGTGAGGACAGGGGCCCAGATACGCAGTATTTT; CDR3: CASSEDRGPDTQYF
V: TRBV6-5; D: .; J: TRBJ1-4; size: .; DNA: TGTGCCAGCAGTTATGCCGGGGAGGCGAGCGAAAAACTGTTTTTT; CDR3: CASSYAGEASEKLFF
V: TRBV25-1; D: TRBD1; J: TRBJ2-2; size: .; DNA: TGTGCCAGCAGTCCCCCCACAGGGGACACCGGGGAGCTGTTTTTT; CDR3: CASSPPTGDTGELFF
V: TRBV7-9; D: TRBD2; J: TRBJ2-2; size: .; DNA: TGTGCCAGCAGAGCGGGGGACCTTAACACCGGGGAGCTGTTTTTT; CDR3: CASRAGDLNTGELFF
V: TRBV29-1; D: TRBD1; J: TRBJ2-3; size: .; DNA: TGCAGCGTTGGACAGGGAAAGACAGATACGCAGTATTTT; CDR3: CSVGQGKTDTQYF
V: TRBV4-3; D: .; J: TRBJ1-2; size: .; DNA: TGCGCCAGCAGCCAAGGGGTAGGCGGGGCCTATGGCTACACCTTC; CDR3: CASSQGVGGAYGYTF
V: TRBV11-2; D: TRBD1; J: TRBJ1-3; size: .; DNA: TGTGCCAGCAGCCTCAGAAGAATCAGGGACAGCATTGGAAACACCATATATTTT; CDR3: CASSLRRIRDSIGNTIYF
V: TRBV28; D: .; J: TRBJ1-2; size: .; DNA: TGTGCCAGCAGTTCTACAAGGGGCTACACCTTC; CDR3: CASSSTRGYTF
V: TRBV2; D: .; J: TRBJ1-5; size: .; DNA: TGTGCCAGCAGTGAACAATTCAATCAGCCCCAGCATTTT; CDR3: CASSEQFNQPQHF
V: TRBV2; D: TRBD2; J: TRBJ2-7; size: .; DNA: TGTGCCAGCAGGGGGACTAGAGCCGAGCAGTACTTC; CDR3: CASRGTRAEQYF
V: TRBV27; D: .; J: TRBJ1-2; size: .; DNA: TGTGCCAGCAGTTTTGTCCTGGGGGGGGACTATGGCTACACCTTC; CDR3: CASSFVLGGDYGYTF
V: TRBV2; D: .; J: TRBJ1-5; size: .; DNA: TGTGCCAGCAGACAGGGTGCCCCTCAGCCCCAGCATTTT; CDR3: CASRQGAPQPQHF
V: TRBV4-1; D: TRBD1; J: TRBJ2-2; size: .; DNA: TGCGCCAGCAGCCAAGAGGCACAGGGGTTTACCGGGGAGCTGTTTTTT; CDR3: CASSQEAQGFTGELFF
V: TRBV2; D: TRBD1; J: TRBJ1-2; size: .; DNA: TGTGCCAGCAGTGAAGGGACAGGGACCTATGGCTACACCTTC; CDR3: CASSEGTGTYGYTF
V: TRBV11-3; D: .; J: TRBJ2-2; size: .; DNA: TGTGCCAGCAGCCCCCTCAGGGGCCCCACCGGGGAGCTGTTTTTT; CDR3: CASSPLRGPTGELFF
V: TRBV5-1; D: TRBD2; J: TRBJ2-1; size: .; DNA: TGCGCCAGCAGCGGGGTGGTTCGGACTAGCAATGAGCAGTTCTTC; CDR3: CASSGVVRTSNEQFF